This T cell receptor (beta chain) comes out of a study of T cell clonality in common variable immunodeficiency. Findings and caveats of the study: Fewer deletions and N-nucleotide insertions were reportedly seen in common variable immunodeficiency TCR beta sequences.

Deletions cut 4 bases from V and 4 bases from J, with 7 bases between. Germline V CDR1 and CDR2: SQVTM, ANQGSEA. The CDR3 totals 11 residues. This clone occurred many times. Its antigen is unidentified. The read ends 3 residues shy of where the CDR3 ends; the end is completed using the germline J gene. The assay was immunoSEQ multiplex PCR, and TCRdb's table has in-frame clones only and misses some. The sample holds about 20,000 clones, and no clone turns up only once. The rearrangement uses TRBV29-1 and TRBJ1-1; D gene unclear. Source material: peripheral blood mononuclear cells. The origin of this receptor is a human donor with common variable immunodeficiency. This chain's CDR3 is CSVGGGTEAFF. The sequenced CDR3 bases are TGCAGCGTTGGCGGCGGCACTGAA.